This T cell receptor (beta chain) was obtained from a study of glioma-infiltrating T cells. Study-wide findings and caveats: Gliomas, especially low-grade, showed above-expected tissue-blood divergence; non-neoplastic patients showed below.

This CDR3 has 14 amino acids. The germline gives CDR1 MNHEY, CDR2 SVGEGT. V shed 5 bases and J 5 bases; nucleotides not matched to a gene: 6. This clonotype was counted only a few times. Its antigen is still unknown. Amplification of TCR alpha and beta CDR3 regions from RNA used iRepertoire nested multiplex PCR. Input was roughly 85-450 ng of tissue mRNA or PBMC total RNA. TCRdb used MiXCR to reprocess the multiplex PCR reads, holding one entry per CDR3 protein. Of some 150,000 distinct CDR3 sequences in the sample, about two fifths are singletons; the top ten hold more than 15%. The chain has TRBV6-2 or TRBV6-3 and TRBJ2-7; the match to TRBD1 covers 10 bases. This clonotype was sampled from a human donor with low-grade glioma or glioblastoma, undergoing nonglioma brain surgery, or in good health (not recorded which). Sequencing was performed on glioma tissue, nonneoplastic brain tissue, or PBMCs (not recorded which). The CDR3, as DNA: TGTGCCAGCAGTCGGGGACAGGGGCGACACGAGCAGTACTTC. Its translation: CASSRGQGRHEQYF.